This T cell receptor beta chain was recorded in a study of T cell responses to AZD1222 COVID-19 vaccine. Repertoires were generated with immunoSEQ multiplex PCR, while TCRdb's copy carries only in-frame clones and drops some. The table shows 60,000 to 65,000 clones, with roughly 84% occurring only once. On this clone itself: Its antigen is unidentified.

The CDR3 loop spans 15 amino acids. V trimming: 5 bases; J trimming: 5 bases; junction bases outside the gene matches: 8. From germline, CDR1 is SGHTA and CDR2 FQGNSA. Findings of the study overall: Clonal diversity may have been underestimated, and the donors were mostly white British, with more females than males. Baseline serology detected seropositivity in only six AZD1222 recipients. Across the whole spike, CD4 TCRs peaked at regions 160-218 and 743-854.

The rearrangement uses TRBV7-2 and TRBJ1-4, with 7 bases matching TRBD1. Here the sequenced sample was peripheral blood, taken on day 0 of AZD1222 vaccination. The clonotype comes from an adult in good health. The CDR3 DNA reads as TGTGCCAGCAGCCCTCCGGGAGGGGGCAATGAAAAACTGTTTTTT. It encodes CASSPPGGGNEKLFF. Together with reference TRBV7-2 and TRBJ1-4, the CDR3 gives the full variable domain: GAGVSQSPSNKVTEKGKDVELRCDPISGHTALYWYRQSLGQGLEFLIYFQGNSAPDKSGLPSDRFSAERTGGSVSTLTIQRTQQEDSAVYLCASSPPGGGNEKLFFGSGTQLSVL.